Listed below are T cell receptor beta chains from one sample, sequenced in a study of control samples from healthy donors and cancer patients. Sequenced by immunoSEQ multiplex PCR; TCRdb stores in-frame clones only, minus some. The data contain 60,000 to 70,000 clones, 75% to 85% of them singletons. The sequenced material came from blood. All receptors derive from a man in his forties in good health. Each CDR3 is given with its conserved first and last residue. A D gene is named only where the DNA matches it firmly. The size entry is marked missing in some rows and otherwise reads once, few, many or a size class.

CDR3: CASSITSGGQETQYF; DNA: TGTGCCAGTAGTATCACCTCGGGGGGGCAAGAGACCCAGTACTTC; J: TRBJ2-5; D: TRBD2; V: TRBV19; size: -
CDR3: CASSLSFRLSGELFF; DNA: TGCGCCAGCAGCCTTTCTTTCAGGCTTTCCGGGGAGCTGTTTTTT; J: TRBJ2-2; D: -; V: TRBV4-3; size: few
CDR3: CASSPTGSSYEQYF; DNA: TGTGCCAGCAGCCCGACAGGGTCCTCCTACGAGCAGTACTTC; J: TRBJ2-7; D: TRBD1; V: TRBV5-8; size: -
CDR3: CAISARDGTYEQYF; DNA: TGTGCCATCAGTGCGAGAGACGGAACCTACGAGCAGTACTTC; J: TRBJ2-7; D: -; V: TRBV10-3; size: few
CDR3: CATARGDGYTDTQYF; DNA: TGTGCCACCGCCAGAGGGGACGGCTACACAGATACGCAGTATTTT; J: TRBJ2-3; D: -; V: TRBV24-1; size: -
CDR3: CASSDREGQPQHF; DNA: TGTGCCAGCAGCGACAGGGAAGGGCAGCCCCAGCATTTT; J: TRBJ1-5; D: TRBD1; V: TRBV6-4; size: -
CDR3: CASSIYRQSNTEAFF; DNA: TGTGCCAGTAGTATATACAGGCAGAGTAACACTGAAGCTTTCTTT; J: TRBJ1-1; D: -; V: TRBV19; size: few
CDR3: CASSVAPYTETQYF; DNA: TGTGCCAGCAGCGTAGCTCCGTACACGGAGACCCAGTACTTC; J: TRBJ2-5; D: -; V: TRBV9; size: -
CDR3: CASSQAGGLSDTQYF; DNA: TGCGCCAGCAGCCAAGCGGGGGGGCTTTCAGATACGCAGTATTTT; J: TRBJ2-3; D: TRBD2; V: TRBV4-1; size: -
CDR3: CASSLNRDGSYEQYF; DNA: TGTGCCAGCAGTCTAAACCGGGACGGCTCCTACGAGCAGTACTTC; J: TRBJ2-7; D: -; V: TRBV6-5; size: -
CDR3: CAWSLGVPNQPQHF; DNA: TGTGCCTGGAGCCTAGGGGTCCCCAATCAGCCCCAGCATTTT; J: TRBJ1-5; D: -; V: TRBV30; size: -
CDR3: CAWSRHPNTEAFF; DNA: TGTGCCTGGAGTCGGCATCCGAACACTGAAGCTTTCTTT; J: TRBJ1-1; D: -; V: TRBV30; size: -
CDR3: CASTGQSREQYF; DNA: TGTGCCAGCACGGGCCAATCAAGGGAGCAGTACTTC; J: TRBJ2-7; D: -; V: TRBV28; size: -
CDR3: CASSINRQGGYGYTF; DNA: TGTGCCAGCAGTATAAACCGACAGGGAGGCTATGGCTACACCTTC; J: TRBJ1-2; D: TRBD1; V: TRBV6-5; size: -
CDR3: CASSARDRGQTDTQYF; DNA: TGTGCCAGCAGCGCCCGGGACAGGGGGCAGACAGATACGCAGTATTTT; J: TRBJ2-3; D: TRBD1; V: TRBV5-4; size: once
CDR3: CASSWTGLEKLFF; DNA: TGTGCCAGCAGCTGGACAGGCCTTGAAAAACTGTTTTTT; J: TRBJ1-4; D: TRBD1; V: TRBV6-6; size: few
CDR3: CASSRGPETGYKETQYF; DNA: TGTGCCAGCAGCCGAGGGCCCGAGACAGGGTATAAAGAGACCCAGTACTTC; J: TRBJ2-5; D: TRBD1; V: TRBV7-3; size: once
CDR3: CASSQGEGPQHF; DNA: TGCGCCAGCAGCCAAGGGGAGGGGCCCCAGCATTTT; J: TRBJ1-5; D: -; V: TRBV4-3; size: -
CDR3: CASTRYGGPSYEQYF; DNA: TGTGCCAGCACCCGATATGGAGGACCCTCCTACGAGCAGTACTTC; J: TRBJ2-7; D: -; V: TRBV6-5; size: once